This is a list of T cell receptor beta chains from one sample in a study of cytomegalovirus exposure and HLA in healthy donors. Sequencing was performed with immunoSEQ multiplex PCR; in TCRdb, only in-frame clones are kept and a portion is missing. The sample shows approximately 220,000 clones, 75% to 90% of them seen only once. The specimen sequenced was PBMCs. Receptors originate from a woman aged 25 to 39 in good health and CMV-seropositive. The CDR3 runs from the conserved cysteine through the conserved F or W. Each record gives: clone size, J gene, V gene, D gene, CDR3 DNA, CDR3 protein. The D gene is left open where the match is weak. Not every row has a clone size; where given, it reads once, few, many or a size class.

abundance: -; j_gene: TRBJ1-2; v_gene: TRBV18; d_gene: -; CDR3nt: TGTGCCAGCTCACCGCCGGGACCTAACTATGGCTACACCTTC; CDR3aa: CASSPPGPNYGYTF
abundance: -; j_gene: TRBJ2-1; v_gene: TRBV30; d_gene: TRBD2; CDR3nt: TGTGCCTGGAGTGCCCCAGGACTAGCGGGACACCTGCAGTTCTTC; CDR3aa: CAWSAPGLAGHLQFF
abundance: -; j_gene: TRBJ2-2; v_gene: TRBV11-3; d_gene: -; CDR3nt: TGTGCCAGCAGCTTAGAGGGATTCACCGGGGAGCTGTTTTTT; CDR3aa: CASSLEGFTGELFF
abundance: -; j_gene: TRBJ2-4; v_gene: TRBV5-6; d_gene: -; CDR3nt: TGTGCCAGCAAGCCAGGCCCAGCCAAAAACATTCAGTACTTC; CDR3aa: CASKPGPAKNIQYF
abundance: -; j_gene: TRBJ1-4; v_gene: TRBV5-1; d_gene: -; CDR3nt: TGCGCCAGCAGCTTGTCTGCAACTAATGAAAAACTGTTTTTT; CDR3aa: CASSLSATNEKLFF
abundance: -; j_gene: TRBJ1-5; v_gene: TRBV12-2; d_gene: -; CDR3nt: TGTGCAAGTCGCTTAGCGGGAGGCCGTCAGCCCCAGCATTTT; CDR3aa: CASRLAGGRQPQHF
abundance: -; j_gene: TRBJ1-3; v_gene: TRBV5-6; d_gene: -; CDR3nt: TGTGCCAGCAGCTTGGGGAGAACTTCTGGAAACACCATATATTTT; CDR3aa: CASSLGRTSGNTIYF
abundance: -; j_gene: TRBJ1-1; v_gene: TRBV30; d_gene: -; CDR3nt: TGTGCCTGGAGGGGAGGGGTTGAAGCTTTCTTT; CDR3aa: CAWRGGVEAFF
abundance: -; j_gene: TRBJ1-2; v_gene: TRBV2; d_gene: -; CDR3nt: TGTGCCAGCAGCCCAGAAGATAATGGCTACACCTTC; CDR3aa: CASSPEDNGYTF
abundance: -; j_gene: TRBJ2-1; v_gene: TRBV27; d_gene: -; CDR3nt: TGTGCCAGCAGTTCGGGGAGCCACACTCCTGAGCAGTTCTTC; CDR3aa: CASSSGSHTPEQFF
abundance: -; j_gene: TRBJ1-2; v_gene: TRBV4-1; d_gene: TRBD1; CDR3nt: TGCGCCAGCAGCCGAACAGGGGGCTCTAACTATGGCTACACCTTC; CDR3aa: CASSRTGGSNYGYTF
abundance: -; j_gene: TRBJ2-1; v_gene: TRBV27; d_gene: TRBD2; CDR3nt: TGTGCCAGCTCAGGCGGGACTAGCGGGAAGAAGGAGCAGTTCTTC; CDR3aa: CASSGGTSGKKEQFF
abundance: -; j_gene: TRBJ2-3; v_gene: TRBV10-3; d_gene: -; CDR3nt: TGTGCCATCAGTGCCTTGGGACCCACAGATACGCAGTATTTT; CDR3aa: CAISALGPTDTQYF
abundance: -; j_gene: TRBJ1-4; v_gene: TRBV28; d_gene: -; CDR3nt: TGTGCCAGCATCCCCCCTGGCCAGGGCGGAAATGAAAAACTGTTTTTT; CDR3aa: CASIPPGQGGNEKLFF
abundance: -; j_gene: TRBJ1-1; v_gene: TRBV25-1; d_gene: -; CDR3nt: TGTGCCAGCAGTGGGCGAGGTATCACTGAAGCTTTCTTT; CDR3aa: CASSGRGITEAFF
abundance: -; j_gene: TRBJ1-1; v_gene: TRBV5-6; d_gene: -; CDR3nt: TGTGCCAGCAGCCCCCTGGCGGGTCCGAACACTGAAGCTTTCTTT; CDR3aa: CASSPLAGPNTEAFF
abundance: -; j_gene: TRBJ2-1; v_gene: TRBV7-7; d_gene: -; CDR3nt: TGTGCTAGCAGCTTAGGTCCTGCCAGGGGACTCCCTGGGTGGAATGAGCAGTTCTTC; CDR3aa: CASSLGPARGLPGWNEQFF
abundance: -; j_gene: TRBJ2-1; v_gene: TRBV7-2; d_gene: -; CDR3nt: TGTGCCAGCAGAGGTGGGAGTACGTACAATGAGCAGTTCTTC; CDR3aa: CASRGGSTYNEQFF
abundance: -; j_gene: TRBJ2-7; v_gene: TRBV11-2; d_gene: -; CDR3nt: TGTGCCAGCAGCTTCAAGGGAGCTGTCTACGAGCAGTACTTC; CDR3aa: CASSFKGAVYEQYF
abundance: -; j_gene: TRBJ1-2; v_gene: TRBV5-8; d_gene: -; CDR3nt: TGTGCCAGCAGCCGACAGAGGAACTATGGCTACACCTTC; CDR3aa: CASSRQRNYGYTF
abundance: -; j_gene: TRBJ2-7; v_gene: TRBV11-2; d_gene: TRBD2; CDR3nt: TGTGCCAGCAGCTCCCACCGGGGAGGGACCTACGAGCAGTACTTC; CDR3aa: CASSSHRGGTYEQYF
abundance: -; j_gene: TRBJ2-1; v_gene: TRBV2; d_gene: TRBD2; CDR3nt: TGTGCCAGCATCGGGGGGACGGGAGGGTCGGACGAGCAGTTCTTC; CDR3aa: CASIGGTGGSDEQFF
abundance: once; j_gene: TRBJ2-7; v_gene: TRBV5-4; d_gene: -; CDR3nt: TGTGCCAGCAGCTTGAGGAACTACGAGCAGTACTTC; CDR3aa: CASSLRNYEQYF
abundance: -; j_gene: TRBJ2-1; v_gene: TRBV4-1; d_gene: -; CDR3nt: TGCGCCAGCAGCCAACGTTTAACCGAGCAGTTCTTC; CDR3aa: CASSQRLTEQFF
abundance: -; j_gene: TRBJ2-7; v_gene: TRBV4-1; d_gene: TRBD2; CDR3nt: TGCGCCAGCAGCCCGAACCCTCCGACTAGCGTTTACGAGCAGTACTTC; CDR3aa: CASSPNPPTSVYEQYF
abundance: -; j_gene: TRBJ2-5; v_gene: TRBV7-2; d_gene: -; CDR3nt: TGTGCCAGCAGCTTAATTATCAGTGCAGGGAAAGAGACCCAGTACTTC; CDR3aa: CASSLIISAGKETQYF
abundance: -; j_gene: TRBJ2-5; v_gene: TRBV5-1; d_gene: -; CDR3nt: TGCGCCAGCAGCTTGATGGGGACCCTCGGGGAGACCCAGTACTTC; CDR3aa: CASSLMGTLGETQYF
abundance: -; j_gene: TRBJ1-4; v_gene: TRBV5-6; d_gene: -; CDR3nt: TGTGCCAGCAGCTTGGAGGGGGGCGCAACTAATGAAAAACTGTTTTTT; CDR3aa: CASSLEGGATNEKLFF
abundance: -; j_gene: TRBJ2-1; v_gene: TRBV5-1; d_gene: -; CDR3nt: TGCGCCAGCAGCTTGGGGGTAGCGGCCAGCAATGAGCAGTTCTTC; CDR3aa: CASSLGVAASNEQFF
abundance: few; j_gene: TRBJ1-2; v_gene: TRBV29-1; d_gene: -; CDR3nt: TGCAGCGTTGAAATCAGGGCTGGCTACACCTTC; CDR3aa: CSVEIRAGYTF
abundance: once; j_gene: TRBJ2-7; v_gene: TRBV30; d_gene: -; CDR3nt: TGTGCCTGGAGCGAGACCTACGAGCAGTACTTC; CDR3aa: CAWSETYEQYF
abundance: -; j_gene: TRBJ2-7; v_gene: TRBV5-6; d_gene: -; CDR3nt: TGTGCCAGCAGCTCACCCCGCAGGGTTTCCGCCTACGAGCAGTACTTC; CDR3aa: CASSSPRRVSAYEQYF
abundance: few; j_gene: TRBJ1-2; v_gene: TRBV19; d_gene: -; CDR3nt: TGTGCCAGTAGTGGGGGGACCTATGGCTACACCTTC; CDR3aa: CASSGGTYGYTF
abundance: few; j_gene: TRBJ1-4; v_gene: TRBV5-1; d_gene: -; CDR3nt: TGCGCCAGCAGCTTGGCCGGAAATGAAAAACTGTTTTTT; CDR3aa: CASSLAGNEKLFF
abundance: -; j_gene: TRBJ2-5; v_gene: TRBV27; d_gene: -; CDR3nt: TGTGCCAGCAGTTTCGGTTATGGCGGGGAAGAGACCCAGTACTTC; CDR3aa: CASSFGYGGEETQYF
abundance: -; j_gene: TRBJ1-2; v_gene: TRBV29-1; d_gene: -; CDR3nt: TGCAGCGTTCCGCAGATCTCCGGGGATGGCTACACCTTC; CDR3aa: CSVPQISGDGYTF
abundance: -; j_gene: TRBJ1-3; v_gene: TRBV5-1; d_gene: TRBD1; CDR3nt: TGCGCCAGCAGCGTAGACAGGGGGCTTGGAAACACCATATATTTT; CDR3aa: CASSVDRGLGNTIYF
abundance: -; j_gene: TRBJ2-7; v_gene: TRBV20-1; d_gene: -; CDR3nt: TGCGGTGCAGGCTCCTACGAGCAGTACTTC; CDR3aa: CGAGSYEQYF
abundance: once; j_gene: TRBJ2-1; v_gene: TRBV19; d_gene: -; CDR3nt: TGTGCCAGTAGGGGAGGAGAGCAGTTCTTC; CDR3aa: CASRGGEQFF
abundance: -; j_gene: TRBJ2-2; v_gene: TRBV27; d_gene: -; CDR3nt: TGTGCCAGCACGACCGGGAGAGCAACCGGGGAGCTGTTTTTT; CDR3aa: CASTTGRATGELFF
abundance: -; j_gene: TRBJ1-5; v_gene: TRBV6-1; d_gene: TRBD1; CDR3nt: TGTGCCAGCACCGCCACTACAGGGGTTCGGCAGCCCCAGCATTTT; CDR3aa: CASTATTGVRQPQHF
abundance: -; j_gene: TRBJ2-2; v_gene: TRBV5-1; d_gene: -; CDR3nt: TGCGCCAGCAGCTTGGGGGGCACCGGGGAGCTGTTTTTT; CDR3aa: CASSLGGTGELFF
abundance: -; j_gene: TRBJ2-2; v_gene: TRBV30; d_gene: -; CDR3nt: TGTGCCTGGAGTGGGGCCGTGGCAGCGAACACCGGGGAGCTGTTTTTT; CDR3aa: CAWSGAVAANTGELFF
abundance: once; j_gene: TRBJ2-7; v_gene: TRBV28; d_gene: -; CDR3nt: TGTGCCAGCAGCACGACACCTTCCGAGCAGTACTTC; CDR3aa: CASSTTPSEQYF
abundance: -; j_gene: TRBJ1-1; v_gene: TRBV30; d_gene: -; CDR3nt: TGTGCCTGGACCGGCCGGACTGAAGCTTTCTTT; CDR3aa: CAWTGRTEAFF
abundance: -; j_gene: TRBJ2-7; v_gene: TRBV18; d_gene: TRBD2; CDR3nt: TGTGCCAGCTCACAGACTAGCGGCTCCTACGAGCAGTACTTC; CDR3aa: CASSQTSGSYEQYF
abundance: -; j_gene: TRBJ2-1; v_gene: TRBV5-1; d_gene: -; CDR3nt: TGCGCCAGCAGCTTGGTTGGAGGGCGTGAGCAGTTCTTC; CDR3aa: CASSLVGGREQFF
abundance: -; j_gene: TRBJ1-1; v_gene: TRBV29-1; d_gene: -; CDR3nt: TGCAGCGTAATTTTGGACGAAGCTTTCTTT; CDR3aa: CSVILDEAFF
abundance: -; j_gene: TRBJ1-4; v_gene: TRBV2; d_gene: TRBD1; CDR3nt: TGTGCCAGCCAGCGGACAGGGCGGAATGAAAAACTGTTTTTT; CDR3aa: CASQRTGRNEKLFF
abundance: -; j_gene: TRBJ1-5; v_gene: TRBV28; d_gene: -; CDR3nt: TGTGCCAGCACCCTTGGCAATCAGCCCCAGCATTTT; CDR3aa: CASTLGNQPQHF
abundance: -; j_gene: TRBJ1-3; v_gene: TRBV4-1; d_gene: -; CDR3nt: TGCGCCAGCAGCCATCCGATAGACACCATATATTTT; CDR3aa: CASSHPIDTIYF
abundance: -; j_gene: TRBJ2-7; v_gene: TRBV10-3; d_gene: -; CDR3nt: TGTGCCATCAGTGAGGGACTGGCCTCCTACGAGCAGTACTTC; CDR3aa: CAISEGLASYEQYF
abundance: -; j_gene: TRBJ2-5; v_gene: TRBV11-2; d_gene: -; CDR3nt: TGTGCCAGCAGGTGGGGTCGTGGCAGGCTGTCTGGGGAGACCCAGTACTTC; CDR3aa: CASRWGRGRLSGETQYF
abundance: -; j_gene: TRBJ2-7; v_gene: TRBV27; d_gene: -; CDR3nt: TGTGCCAGCAGCCTCGGTCCCTCCTACGAGCAGTACTTC; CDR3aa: CASSLGPSYEQYF
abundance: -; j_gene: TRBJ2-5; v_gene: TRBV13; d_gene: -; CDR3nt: TGTGCCAGCAGCGGCCCGACAGAGACCCAGTACTTC; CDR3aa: CASSGPTETQYF